A single sample gave rise to the 32 T cell receptor beta chains below, sequenced in a study of blood T cell repertoires in COVID-19. Using immunoSEQ multiplex PCR, the repertoire was profiled, and TCRdb retains in-frame clones only, with some absent. The sample has fewer than 150,000 clones, approximately 85% seen once; the top ten hold approximately 4.3%. The sample comprised peripheral blood. Receptor source: a human donor in a cohort sampled during active COVID-19.

The chain combines TRBV11-2 with TRBJ2-1, with D possibly matching TRBD1 (6 bases). V lost 2 bases and J 5 bases, leaving 13 bases between the germline ends. This CDR3 spans 15 amino acids. Germline CDR1 and CDR2: SGHAT and FQNNGV. The CDR3 spells CASSLFQGQHNEQFF. CDR3 bases: TGTGCCAGCAGCTTATTCCAGGGACAACACAATGAGCAGTTCTTC.

The V gene is TRBV14, the J gene TRBJ1-2, with TRBD1 matching 7 bases. CDR3 length equals 15 residues. V dropped 3 bases and J dropped 4; count of bases not matched to a gene: 8. Germline values: CDR1 SGHDN, CDR2 FVKESK. CDR3 in DNA: TGTGCCAGCAGCCAGGGACAGAGGCGATCCTATGGCTACACCTTC. Residues: CASSQGQRRSYGYTF.

This clone turned up a few times. The V gene is TRBV19, the J gene TRBJ2-1, with TRBD1 as a possible D gene (6 bases). The CDR3 extends over 13 amino acids. Germline V gene data show CDR1 as LNHDA and CDR2 as SQIVND (reference sequence). Trimming took off 6 bases at V and 4 bases at J, with 10 bases between the two ends. This chain's CDR3 is CASSRDIYNEQFF. In DNA, the CDR3 is TGTGCCAGTAGCAGGGACATTTACAATGAGCAGTTCTTC.

The chain uses TRBV9 and TRBJ1-1; D remains ambiguous. The germline V gene has CDR1 SGDLS and CDR2 YYNGEE. This CDR3 comprises 13 residues. Trimming stripped 2 bases from V and 3 bases from J, with 8 bases between. The CDR3 DNA is TGTGCCAGCAGCGTGAACAGCTACACTGAAGCTTTCTTT. Translation gives CASSVNSYTEAFF.

This clone was observed a single time. The rearrangement joins TRBV7-9 to TRBJ2-5; D perhaps matches TRBD2 (6 bases). Looked up from germline, CDR1 is SEHNR and CDR2 is FQNEAQ (reference sequence). V lost 0 bases and J 1 base, leaving 6 bases between the germline ends. This CDR3 is built from 14 residues. CDR3 sequence reads: CASSLAGGQETQYF. The CDR3, as DNA: TGTGCCAGCAGCTTAGCGGGAGGCCAAGAGACCCAGTACTTC.

The chain employs TRBV7-2 and TRBJ2-2; D is perhaps TRBD1 (5 bases). CDR3 length: 15 amino acids. Deletions cut 1 base from V and 7 bases from J, with 13 bases between. The germline CDR1 and CDR2 sequences are SGHTA and FQGNSA. In DNA, the CDR3 is TGTGCCAGCAGCTTAGTTCCAGGGTATGGCGGGGAGCTGTTTTTT. This translates into CASSLVPGYGGELFF.

The CDR3 reads CASSSLAGGQDTQYF. CDR3 coding DNA: TGTGCCAGCAGTTCCTTAGCGGGGGGGCAAGATACGCAGTATTTT. V usage is TRBV28 and J usage is TRBJ2-3; TRBD2 matches 11 bases. The germline gives CDR1 MDHEN, CDR2 SYDVKM. Germline trimming cut 4 bases from V and 5 bases from J; bases unmatched to any gene: 5. The CDR3 totals 15 residues. Looking up the rest from reference TRBV28 and TRBJ2-3 gives the full variable domain: DVKVTQSSRYLVKRTGEKVFLECVQDMDHENMFWYRQDPGLGLRLIYFSYDVKMKEKGDIPEGYSVSREKKERFSLILESASTNQTSMYLCASSSLAGGQDTQYFGPGTRLTVL.

The chain employs TRBV5-6 and TRBJ2-7; 9 bases align to TRBD1. The germline V gene has CDR1 SGHDT and CDR2 YYEEEE. Trimming removed 4 bases from V and 5 bases from J; junction bases left unmatched: 10. This CDR3 is built from 15 residues. CDR3 coding DNA: TGTGCCAGCAGCCCGACCGGGACAGGGAAAGACGAGCAGTACTTC. It is translated as CASSPTGTGKDEQYF. The whole variable domain, filled in from reference TRBV5-6 and TRBJ2-7, reads DAGVTQSPTHLIKTRGQQVTLRCSPKSGHDTVSWYQQALGQGPQFIFQYYEEEERQRGNFPDRFSGHQFPNYSSELNVNALLLGDSALYLCASSPTGTGKDEQYFGPGTRLTVT.

This clone was recorded only once. J is TRBJ1-4 and V is TRBV18, with D possibly being TRBD1 (6 bases). The CDR3 runs 12 residues. Per germline, CDR1 KGHSH and CDR2 LQKENI. Trimming cost V 4 bases and J 7 bases, with 7 bases left between them. CDR3 nucleotides: TGTGCCAGCTCACGGGACACTGAAAAACTGTTTTTT. It encodes CASSRDTEKLFF.

The chain combines TRBV6-2 or TRBV6-3 with TRBJ1-5, with D possibly TRBD1 on 5 matching bases. This CDR3 comprises 18 residues. Trimming stripped 0 bases from V and 9 bases from J, with 24 bases between. Germline CDR1 reads MNHEY; CDR2 reads SVGEGT. In DNA form, the CDR3 reads TGTGCCAGCAGTTACTCCGGGGCCTCCGGGAGGGGATCGCTGCCCCAGCATTTT. Its protein product is CASSYSGASGRGSLPQHF.

This clone was seen once. The chain is built from TRBV6-5 and TRBJ1-3, with 7 bases that match TRBD1. This CDR3 is built from 12 residues. J gave up 13 bases and V 5 bases, and 8 bases lay outside the gene matches. CDR1 and CDR2 from the germline V gene are MNHEY and SVGAGI. CDR3 nucleotides: TGTGCCAGCAGTCTCGCCGGGACAGAAATATATTTT. Its protein is CASSLAGTEIYF.

The chain couples TRBV7-9 to TRBJ1-2, with a tentative D call TRBD1 (6 bases). V lost 0 bases and J 7 bases, leaving 12 bases between the germline ends. CDR1 SEHNR and CDR2 FQNEAQ come from the germline V gene (reference sequence). CDR3 length equals 14 residues. The CDR3 region is CASSLAGDIGGYTF. The CDR3 DNA follows: TGTGCCAGCAGCTTAGCTGGGGACATAGGTGGCTACACCTTC.

This chain links TRBV28 with TRBJ1-2; 9 nucleotides agree with TRBD1. Germline assignment: CDR1 MDHEN and CDR2 SYDVKM. Trimming took 5 bases from V and 6 from J; bases not matched to a gene: 16. The CDR3 extends over 17 amino acids. In nucleotides, the CDR3 is TGTGCCAGCAGTGGGCCCTGGGGGGGACAGGGTAATCATGGCTACACCTTC. Translating gives CASSGPWGGQGNHGYTF.

V is TRBV11-2 and J is TRBJ1-2; 12 bases are a match to TRBD1. This CDR3 region has 15 residues. Germline trimming cut 6 bases from V and 8 bases from J; bases unmatched to any gene: 10. Per germline, CDR1 SGHAT and CDR2 FQNNGV. The CDR3 protein is CASSRTGTGGEGYTF. As DNA, the CDR3 is TGTGCCAGCAGTAGAACCGGGACAGGGGGCGAGGGCTACACCTTC.

V is TRBV5-1 and J is TRBJ1-5, with D possibly matching TRBD1 (6 bases). This CDR3 has 15 amino acids. Between the trimmed V and J ends, which lost 4 bases and 6 bases, there was a span of 17 bases. Germline lookup yields CDR1 SGHRS and CDR2 YFSETQ. The CDR3 loop reads CASSLGAGKGQPQHF. DNA for the CDR3: TGCGCCAGCAGCCTGGGGGCAGGGAAGGGTCAGCCCCAGCATTTT.

The chain uses TRBV20-1 and TRBJ2-7; TRBD1 aligns across 7 bases. CDR3 length: 14 amino acids. Per germline, CDR1 DFQATT and CDR2 SNEGSKA (reference sequence). Unmatched junction bases numbered 10, after V lost 3 bases and J lost 5 bases. The CDR3 here is CSASAETGFHEQYF. CDR3 coding DNA: TGCAGTGCTAGTGCCGAGACAGGGTTCCACGAGCAGTACTTC.

The chain joins TRBV11-3 to TRBJ2-5; tentatively, D is TRBD1 (5 bases). This CDR3 contains 14 residues. V was clipped by 4 bases and J by 5 bases, with 14 bases between them. Looked up from germline, CDR1 is SGHNT and CDR2 is YENEEA. This chain's CDR3 is CASSSPPPGETQYF. CDR3 nucleotides: TGTGCCAGCAGCTCCCCTCCGCCAGGGGAGACCCAGTACTTC.

This clone turned up a few times. This chain uses TRBV2 with TRBJ1-2; 7 bases are a match to TRBD1. The CDR3 runs to 14 residues. V lost 7 bases and J lost 5; bases outside the gene matches: 10. From germline, CDR1 is SNHLY and CDR2 FYNNEI. CDR3 residues: CASTQSGGGYGYTF. The CDR3 DNA sequence: TGTGCCAGCACTCAATCAGGGGGTGGGTATGGCTACACCTTC.

A single count supports this clone. This chain links TRBV7-2 with TRBJ2-1; D might be TRBD1 (6 bases). This CDR3 has 14 residues. Germline-derived CDR1 and CDR2 are SGHTA and FQGNSA. Trimming cost V 1 base and J 4 bases, with 8 bases left between them. The DNA of the CDR3 is TGTGCCAGCAGCTTAGTTGGGACATACAATGAGCAGTTCTTC. Its protein is CASSLVGTYNEQFF.

The CDR3 loop is CASSLSHLNSPLHF. The CDR3 DNA is TGTGCCAGCAGCCTGTCGCATCTAAATTCACCCCTCCACTTT. The chain links TRBV5-6 to TRBJ1-6; no clear D gene. CDR3 length: 14 amino acids. The V end was cut by 4 bases, the J end by 7 bases, with 12 bases between. Germline CDR1 is SGHDT and CDR2 is YYEEEE.

This chain joins TRBV11-3 and TRBJ2-3, with D perhaps matching TRBD2 (6 bases). Germline CDR1 reads SGHNT; CDR2 reads YENEEA. The CDR3 runs 15 residues. The V end was cut by 2 bases, the J end by 2 bases, with 11 bases between. The CDR3 DNA sequence: TGTGCCAGCAGCTTATCCAGCGGGTACACAGATACGCAGTATTTT. Its translation is CASSLSSGYTDTQYF.

This rearrangement joins TRBV5-1 to TRBJ2-3; TRBD2 matches 7 bases. The trim removed 4 bases at V and 3 bases at J, leaving 17 bases unmatched. From germline, CDR1 is SGHRS and CDR2 YFSETQ. This CDR3 spans 18 amino acids. The CDR3 is CASSSPAGRAPETDTQYF. In DNA, the CDR3 is TGCGCCAGCAGCAGCCCCGCGGGGAGGGCCCCGGAAACAGATACGCAGTATTTT.

In this sample, this clone turned up a few times. The chain has TRBV7-6 and TRBJ1-6; D remains unclear. Germline V gene sequence: CDR1 SGHVS, CDR2 FNYEAQ. V shed 3 bases and J shed 13 bases, with 13 bases lying between them. The CDR3 extends over 13 amino acids. The CDR3 spells CASSLVQRSPLHF. The DNA of the CDR3 is TGTGCCAGCAGCTTGGTCCAGCGGTCGCCCCTCCACTTT.

As to this clone: At one boundary the junction diverges from the germline segment, which might be a read error. The chain carries TRBV5-1 and TRBJ2-5; 10 positions agree with TRBD1. The CDR3 length is 16 residues. Germline loops: CDR1 SGHRS, CDR2 YFSETQ. CDR3 nucleotide sequence: TGCGCCAGCAGCTTGGGGGACAGGGGACTTCAAGGGACCCAGTACTTC. Amino acids: CASSLGDRGLQGTQYF.

The V gene is TRBV19, the J gene TRBJ1-1; D is ambiguous. The V end was cut by 0 bases, the J end by 5 bases, with 7 bases between. This CDR3 has 13 residues. In germline, CDR1 is LNHDA, CDR2 SQIVND (reference sequence). The CDR3 loop reads CASSIEGGTEAFF. DNA of the CDR3: TGTGCCAGTAGTATAGAGGGAGGGACTGAAGCTTTCTTT.

This chain joins TRBV7-2 and TRBJ2-5, with 7 bases that match TRBD1. The CDR3 runs 15 residues. Germline V lookup: CDR1 SGHTA, CDR2 FQGNSA. The trim removed 4 bases at V and 2 bases at J, leaving 7 bases unmatched. The CDR3 reads CASSSTGVGQETQYF. CDR3 DNA sequence: TGTGCCAGCAGCTCCACAGGGGTAGGTCAAGAGACCCAGTACTTC.

This chain joins TRBV6-6 and TRBJ1-4; 10 nucleotides line up with TRBD1. CDR3 length equals 14 residues. The ends lost 4 bases at V and 10 bases at J; junction bases unmatched: 6. CDR1 is MNHNY and CDR2 is SVGAGI in the germline V gene (reference sequence). CDR3 amino acids: CASSSGTGVGKLFF. DNA of the CDR3: TGTGCCAGCAGTTCGGGGACAGGGGTTGGAAAACTGTTTTTT.

The gene calls are TRBV7-9 and TRBJ1-5; D gene ambiguous. The CDR3 is 14 residues long. The V gene lost 5 bases and the J gene lost 2 bases, with 10 bases spanning the gap. Germline lookup yields CDR1 SEHNR and CDR2 FQNEAQ (reference sequence). CDR3 bases: TGTGCCAGCAGCCCCCTCAGCGGCAATCAGCCCCAGCATTTT. It translates to CASSPLSGNQPQHF.

This clone has only one observation. The rearrangement joins TRBV7-2 to TRBJ2-3, with 13 bases identical to TRBD2. This CDR3 has 18 amino acids. Germline trimming cut 3 bases from V and 1 base from J; bases unmatched to any gene: 7. Germline assignment: CDR1 SGHTA and CDR2 FQGNSA. The CDR3, as DNA: TGTGCCAGCAGCTTCGCGACTAGCGGGGGGCTCGGCACAGATACGCAGTATTTT. Protein sequence: CASSFATSGGLGTDTQYF.

Only one count was recorded for this clone. The chain joins TRBV6-1 to TRBJ1-1, with 9 nucleotides matching TRBD1. V shed 3 bases, J shed 7 bases, and the junction held 9 bases outside the gene matches. The CDR3 covers 15 residues. Germline V gene data show CDR1 as MNHNS and CDR2 as SASEGT. The CDR3: CASSDETGGQSEAFF. As DNA, the CDR3 is TGTGCCAGCAGTGACGAGACAGGGGGTCAGAGTGAAGCTTTCTTT.

This chain links TRBV6-6 with TRBJ2-3; 9 bases match TRBD1. The CDR3 runs 15 residues. V was clipped by 4 bases and J by 1 base; unmatched bases: 3. Germline loops: CDR1 MNHNY, CDR2 SVGAGI (reference sequence). CDR3 amino acids: CASSWTGDGTDTQYF. The CDR3 bases are TGTGCCAGCAGTTGGACAGGGGATGGCACAGATACGCAGTATTTT.

This chain's CDR3 is CAISESGSGGANEQFF. CDR3 bases: TGTGCCATCAGTGAGTCGGGTAGCGGGGGGGCCAATGAGCAGTTCTTC. The chain combines TRBV10-3 with TRBJ2-1; 11 nucleotides line up with TRBD2. Germline lookup yields CDR1 ENHRY and CDR2 SYGVKD. CDR3 length: 16 amino acids. V shed 0 bases and J 6 bases; nucleotides not matched to a gene: 4.